What follows describes a single TCR beta chain. Its antigen remains unknown. The conserved phenylalanine or tryptophan is not found at the CDR3 terminus, so this likely reflects a read error. Using approximately 15 ng of total RNA, TCR libraries were made with the QIAseq Immune Repertoire TCR panel. TCRdb re-derived calls from the reads in MiXCR, one entry per CDR3 protein. The table records about 660 distinct CDR3 sequences, 6% to 8.5% of them present only once. This CDR3 comprises 16 residues. Germline CDR1 is LNHDA and CDR2 is SQIVND (reference sequence). Trimming took 6 bases from V and 9 from J, leaving 24 bases between them. This record comes from a study of circulating CD8 cells and anti-PD-1 response in melanoma. For the study at large: Patients received intravenous nivolumab, 3 mg/kg, every 2 weeks.

Live CD3+CD8+TCRalphabeta+ cells were sorted into four subsets by PD-1 and/or TIGIT. Study-wide results and caveats: Peptide assays on expanded sorted subsets replaced tumor-based reactivity testing. TIGIT repertoires were least diverse, DNEG repertoires most diverse.

The chain has TRBV19 and TRBJ2-1, with D tentatively TRBD1 (5 bases). The receptor was isolated from a human donor with melanoma. The sample in question was CD8+ T cells from PBMCs, obtained at baseline or after one month of anti-PD-1 therapy (not recorded which). In nucleotides, the CDR3 is TGTGCCAGTAGCCCAAACATCGCAGGGATAATCATTGAGCAGTTCCTC. This translates into CASSPNIAGIIIEQFL.